The table lists the clone carrying this T cell receptor beta chain with a few counts. Antigen unknown. TCRdb reanalysed the 5' RACE reads using MiXCR and keeps one entry per CDR3 protein. The sample contains about 400,000 distinct CDR3 sequences, approximately 6% of which appear only once. The record originates from a study of T cells after yellow fever vaccination. Overall study context: Each low-cell-number fraction was prepared by means of SMART-Seq v4 Ultra Low Input.

The CDR3 spans 14 residues. Germline loops: CDR1 MNHNS, CDR2 SASEGT. V lost 2 bases, J lost 7 bases, and 7 bases stayed unmatched. The study's findings and limits: The booster response re-showed most primary clones: approximately 95% CD4, approximately 85% CD8.

The receptor was isolated from a man in his thirties or forties who received the YFV17D yellow fever vaccine. The sample was PBMCs, taken 5 days after the yellow fever booster vaccination. The J gene is TRBJ2-5, the V gene TRBV6-1, with 7 positions matching TRBD2. The CDR3 is CASSERQLATTQYF. The CDR3 DNA follows: TGTGCCAGCAGTGAACGTCAACTAGCGACGACCCAGTACTTC.